This TCR beta chain emerged from a study of blood T cells in healthy people across ages. The study's findings and limits: Diversity estimates from one million T cells were considered underestimates.

Trimming took 3 bases from V and 1 from J, leaving 6 bases between them. Germline-derived CDR1 and CDR2 are MDHEN and SYDVKM. The CDR3 loop spans 13 amino acids. For this clonotype: The antigen is unknown.

For the second PCR, which ran for about 7 to 12 cycles, a sample-barcoded 5' primer and a J-beta primer mix were used. Each sample yielded at least 2.5 million CDR3-containing paired-end reads. TCRdb reprocessed the 5' RACE reads via MiXCR and lists one record per CDR3 protein. The table shows some 780,000 distinct CDR3 sequences, with around three fifths occurring only once. The V and J genes are TRBV28 and TRBJ2-5; D remains ambiguous. Source material: blood. This TCR came from a man aged 35 to 55 in good health. The CDR3 DNA reads TGTGCCAGCAGTTTCTACATCCAAGAGACCCAGTACTTC. Amino acids: CASSFYIQETQYF.